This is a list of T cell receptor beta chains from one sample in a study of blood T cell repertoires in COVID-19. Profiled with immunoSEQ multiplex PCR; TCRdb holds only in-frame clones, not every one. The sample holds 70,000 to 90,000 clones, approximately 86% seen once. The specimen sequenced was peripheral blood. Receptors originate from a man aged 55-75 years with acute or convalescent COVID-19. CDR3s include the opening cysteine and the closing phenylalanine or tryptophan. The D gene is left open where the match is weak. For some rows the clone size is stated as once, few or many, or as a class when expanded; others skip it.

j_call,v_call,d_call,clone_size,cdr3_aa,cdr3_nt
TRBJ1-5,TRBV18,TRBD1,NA,CASSPGQGYQPQHF,TGTGCCAGCTCACCCGGACAGGGCTATCAGCCCCAGCATTTT
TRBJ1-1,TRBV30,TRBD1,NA,CAWRGQGARTTFF,TGTGCCTGGAGGGGACAGGGGGCACGTACGACTTTCTTT
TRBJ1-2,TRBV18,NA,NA,CASSPVNYEYYGYTF,TGTGCCAGCTCACCGGTAAACTACGAATACTATGGCTACACCTTC
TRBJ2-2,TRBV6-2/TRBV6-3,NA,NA,CASSYERGWTGELFF,TGTGCCAGCAGTTATGAAAGGGGGTGGACCGGGGAGCTGTTTTTT
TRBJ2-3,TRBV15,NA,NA,CATSRGSGARTDTQYF,TGTGCCACCAGCAGGGGAAGCGGAGCCCGCACAGATACGCAGTATTTT
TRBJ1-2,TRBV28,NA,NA,CASSIEQVRGYTF,TGTGCCAGCAGTATTGAACAGGTTAGGGGCTACACCTTC
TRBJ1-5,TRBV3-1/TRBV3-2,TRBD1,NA,CASSHGTDNQPQHF,TGTGCCAGCAGCCATGGGACAGACAATCAGCCCCAGCATTTT
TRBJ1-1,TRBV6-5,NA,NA,CASRAGASTEAFF,TGTGCCAGCAGGGCAGGGGCGAGCACTGAAGCTTTCTTT
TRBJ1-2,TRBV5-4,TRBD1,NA,CASSPYGTGDRGYTF,TGTGCCAGCAGCCCATACGGGACAGGGGACCGGGGCTACACCTTC
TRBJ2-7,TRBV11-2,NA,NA,CASSLAQGYEQYF,TGTGCCAGCAGCTTAGCACAGGGCTACGAGCAGTACTTC
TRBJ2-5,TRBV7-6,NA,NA,CASSQQETQYF,TGTGCCAGCAGCCAACAAGAGACCCAGTACTTC
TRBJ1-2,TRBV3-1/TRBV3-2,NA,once,CASSQVQDHYGYTF,TGTGCCAGCAGCCAAGTACAGGACCACTATGGCTACACCTTC
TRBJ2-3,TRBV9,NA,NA,CASSVRGRADTQYF,TGTGCCAGCAGCGTAAGGGGTAGAGCAGATACGCAGTATTTT
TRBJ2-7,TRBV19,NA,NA,CASSENNKQYF,TGTGCCAGTAGTGAGAATAATAAGCAGTACTTC
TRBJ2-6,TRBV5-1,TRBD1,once,CASSLFGTASSSGANVLTF,TGCGCCAGCAGCTTGTTCGGGACAGCTTCTTCTTCTGGGGCCAACGTCCTGACTTTC
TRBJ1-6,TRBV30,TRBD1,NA,CAWKGTGRNNSPLHF,TGTGCCTGGAAGGGGACAGGTAGAAATAATTCACCCCTCCACTTT
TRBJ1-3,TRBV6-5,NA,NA,CASRITASSGNTIYF,TGTGCCAGCAGAATAACTGCAAGCTCTGGAAACACCATATATTTT
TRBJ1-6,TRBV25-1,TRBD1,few,CASSFSDRGNSPLHF,TGTGCCAGCAGTTTCTCGGACAGGGGAAATTCACCCCTCCACTTT
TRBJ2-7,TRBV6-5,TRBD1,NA,CASSYRGPYEQYF,TGTGCCAGCAGTTACAGGGGGCCCTACGAGCAGTACTTC
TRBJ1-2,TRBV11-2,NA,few,CASSSSRVDYGYTF,TGTGCCAGCAGCTCATCCAGGGTTGACTATGGCTACACCTTC
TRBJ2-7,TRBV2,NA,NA,CASYEVSYEQYF,TGTGCCAGCTACGAGGTCTCCTACGAGCAGTACTTC
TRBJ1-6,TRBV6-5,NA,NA,CASSPTLQSPLHF,TGTGCCAGCAGCCCCACCCTCCAGTCACCCCTCCACTTT
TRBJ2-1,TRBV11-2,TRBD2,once,CASSSRLAGNEQFF,TGTGCCAGCAGCTCAAGACTAGCGGGCAATGAGCAGTTCTTC
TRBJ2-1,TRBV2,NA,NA,CASSVRATNEQFF,TGTGCCAGCAGTGTCCGCGCTACCAATGAGCAGTTCTTC
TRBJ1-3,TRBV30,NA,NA,CAGTSGTIYF,TGTGCCGGAACTTCAGGAACCATATATTTT
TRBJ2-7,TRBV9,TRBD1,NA,CASSVWDRVISEQYF,TGTGCCAGCAGCGTATGGGACAGGGTAATATCCGAGCAGTACTTC
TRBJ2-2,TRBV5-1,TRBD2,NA,CASTSGRAMNTGELFF,TGCGCTTCGACTAGCGGGAGGGCCATGAACACCGGGGAGCTGTTTTTT
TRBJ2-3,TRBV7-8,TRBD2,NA,CASSLDLAGTTDTQYF,TGTGCCAGCAGCTTAGATCTAGCGGGGACCACAGATACGCAGTATTTT
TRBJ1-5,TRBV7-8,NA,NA,CASSSLRARSNQPQHF,TGTGCCAGCAGCTCTCTCAGGGCCCGAAGCAATCAGCCCCAGCATTTT
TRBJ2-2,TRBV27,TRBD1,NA,CASSRGTGGGTGELFF,TGTGCCAGCAGTCGGGGGACAGGGGGCGGTACCGGGGAGCTGTTTTTT
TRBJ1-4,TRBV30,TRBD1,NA,CAWGRQGRNEKLFF,TGTGCCTGGGGCCGACAGGGAAGAAATGAAAAACTGTTTTTT
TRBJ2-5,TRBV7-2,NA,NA,CASSYLPYEETQYF,TGTGCCAGCAGTTATCTCCCCTATGAAGAGACCCAGTACTTC
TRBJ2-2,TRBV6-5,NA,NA,CASSRWGVDTGELFF,TGTGCCAGCAGCCGATGGGGGGTTGACACCGGGGAGCTGTTTTTT
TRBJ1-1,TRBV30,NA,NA,CAWKTQGWNTEAFF,TGTGCCTGGAAAACTCAGGGGTGGAACACTGAAGCTTTCTTT
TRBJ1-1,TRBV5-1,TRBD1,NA,CASSQTGASEAFF,TGCGCCAGCAGCCAGACAGGGGCCTCTGAAGCTTTCTTT
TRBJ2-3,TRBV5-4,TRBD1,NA,CASSSPRTGGTDTQYF,TGTGCCAGCAGCTCACCGAGGACAGGGGGCACAGATACGCAGTATTTT
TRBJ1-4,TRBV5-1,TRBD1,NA,CASSRTGGAWEKLFF,TGCGCCAGCAGCCGAACAGGGGGCGCCTGGGAAAAACTGTTTTTT
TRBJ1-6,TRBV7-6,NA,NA,CASSLATDNSPLHF,TGTGCCAGCAGCTTAGCTACGGATAATTCACCCCTCCACTTT
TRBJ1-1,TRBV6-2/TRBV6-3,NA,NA,CASSFFGTEAFF,TGTGCCAGCAGTTTCTTCGGCACTGAAGCTTTCTTT
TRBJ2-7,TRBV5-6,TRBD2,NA,CASSFLAGGPQGEYEQYF,TGTGCCAGCAGCTTCTTAGCGGGAGGGCCTCAGGGGGAATACGAGCAGTACTTC
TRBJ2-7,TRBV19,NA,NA,CASSIQGDYEQYF,TGTGCCAGTAGTATTCAAGGGGACTACGAGCAGTACTTC
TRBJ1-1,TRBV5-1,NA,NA,CASSSGPTTEAFF,TGCGCCAGCAGCTCTGGCCCAACCACTGAAGCTTTCTTT
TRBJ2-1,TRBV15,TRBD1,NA,CATSRDNRGDNEQFF,TGTGCCACCAGCAGAGATAACAGGGGGGACAATGAGCAGTTCTTC
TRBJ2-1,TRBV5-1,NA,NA,CASSSMPGKSNEQFF,TGCGCCAGCAGCTCAATGCCCGGTAAAAGCAATGAGCAGTTCTTC
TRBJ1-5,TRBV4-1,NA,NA,CASSQVRQSNQPQHF,TGCGCCAGCAGCCAAGTCCGACAGAGCAATCAGCCCCAGCATTTT
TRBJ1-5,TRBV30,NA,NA,CAWSTQGVPQHF,TGTGCCTGGAGTACCCAGGGTGTGCCCCAGCATTTT
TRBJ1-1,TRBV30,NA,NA,CAWSVLSGRALRGTEAFF,TGTGCCTGGAGTGTGTTAAGTGGCCGGGCTCTTCGGGGCACTGAAGCTTTCTTT
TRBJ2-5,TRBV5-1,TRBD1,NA,CASSLGQGEETQYF,TGCGCCAGCAGCTTGGGCCAGGGGGAAGAGACCCAGTACTTC
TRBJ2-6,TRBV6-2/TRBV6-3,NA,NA,CASSYRRGKTSGANVLTF,TGTGCCAGCAGTTACCGTAGGGGGAAGACCTCTGGGGCCAACGTCCTGACTTTC
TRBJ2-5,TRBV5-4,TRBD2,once,CASSLPSGVQETQYF,TGTGCCAGCAGCTTGCCTAGCGGGGTCCAAGAGACCCAGTACTTC